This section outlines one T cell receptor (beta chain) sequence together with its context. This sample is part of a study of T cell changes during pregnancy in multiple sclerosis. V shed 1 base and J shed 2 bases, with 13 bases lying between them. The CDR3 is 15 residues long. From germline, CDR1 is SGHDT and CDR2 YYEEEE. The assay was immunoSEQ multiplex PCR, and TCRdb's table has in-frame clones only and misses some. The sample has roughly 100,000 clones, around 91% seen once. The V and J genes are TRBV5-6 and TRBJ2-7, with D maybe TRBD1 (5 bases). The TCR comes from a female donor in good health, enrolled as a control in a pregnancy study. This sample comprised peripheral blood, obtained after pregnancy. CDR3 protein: CASSLWWGSTYEQYF. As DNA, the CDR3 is TGTGCCAGCAGCTTGTGGTGGGGCAGCACCTACGAGCAGTACTTC.